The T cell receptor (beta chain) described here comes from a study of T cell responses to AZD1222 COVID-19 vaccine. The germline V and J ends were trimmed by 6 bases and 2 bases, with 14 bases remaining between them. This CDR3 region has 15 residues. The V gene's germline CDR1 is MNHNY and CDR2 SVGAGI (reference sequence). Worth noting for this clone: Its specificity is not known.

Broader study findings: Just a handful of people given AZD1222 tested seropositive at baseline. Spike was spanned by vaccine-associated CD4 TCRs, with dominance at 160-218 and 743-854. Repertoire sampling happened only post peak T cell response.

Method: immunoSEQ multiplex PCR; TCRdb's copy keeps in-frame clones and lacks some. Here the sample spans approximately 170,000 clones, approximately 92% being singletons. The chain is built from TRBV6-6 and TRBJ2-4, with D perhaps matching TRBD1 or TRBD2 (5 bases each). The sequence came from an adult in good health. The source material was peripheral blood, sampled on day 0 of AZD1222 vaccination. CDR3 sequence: CASRPDGATKNIQYF. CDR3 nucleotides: TGTGCCAGCAGACCCGACGGGGCAACCAAAAACATTCAGTACTTC.